Listed below are T cell receptor beta chains from one sample, sequenced in a study of T cells after yellow fever vaccination. TCRdb ran MiXCR on the 5' RACE reads and lists one entry per CDR3 protein. The sample has 110,000 to 150,000 distinct CDR3 sequences; 6.6% are singletons. The sequencing here drew on CD4+ T cells sorted from PBMCs, taken 10 days after the yellow fever booster vaccination. The receptor source for this set is a man younger than 40 who received the YFV17D yellow fever vaccine. CDR3s include the opening cysteine and the closing phenylalanine or tryptophan. A D gene is named only where the DNA matches it firmly. Some rows mark clone size as missing; the rest say once, few, many or name a class of expanded clone.

D,V,J,length,size,CDR3,DNA
NA,TRBV20-1,TRBJ1-1,14,few,CSAKLGGLNTEAFF,TGCAGTGCTAAGCTTGGGGGGCTGAACACTGAAGCTTTCTTT
TRBD1,TRBV29-1,TRBJ2-5,17,many,CSVQPGQGYSYQETQYF,TGCAGCGTTCAACCGGGACAGGGCTATTCCTACCAAGAGACCCAGTACTTC
NA,TRBV18,TRBJ2-1,16,many,CASSPLAPSSYNEQFF,TGTGCCAGCTCACCACTAGCGCCCAGCTCCTACAATGAGCAGTTCTTC
TRBD2,TRBV12-3/TRBV12-4,TRBJ2-4,18,many,CASSPPRVAGIAKNIQYF,TGTGCCAGCAGTCCCCCTCGAGTAGCGGGAATAGCCAAAAACATTCAGTACTTC
NA,TRBV7-2,TRBJ2-2,12,NA,CASSLYDKELFF,TGTGCCAGCAGCCTATACGACAAGGAGCTGTTTTTT
NA,TRBV7-8,TRBJ2-1,15,many,CASSLVLGSYNEQFF,TGTGCCAGCAGCTTAGTGTTAGGATCCTACAATGAGCAGTTCTTC
TRBD2,TRBV7-9,TRBJ2-1,16,few,CASSLPPAGGGNEQFF,TGTGCCAGCAGCCTACCCCCAGCGGGGGGAGGCAATGAGCAGTTCTTC
TRBD1,TRBV19,TRBJ2-7,14,many,CASSIPGQEYEQYF,TGTGCCAGTAGTATTCCGGGACAGGAATACGAGCAGTACTTC
NA,TRBV2,TRBJ1-6,14,few,CASSYREGSSPLHF,TGTGCCAGCAGTTACAGGGAGGGTAGTTCACCCCTCCACTTT
TRBD2,TRBV11-2,TRBJ2-2,18,many,CASSFRTSGRSLTGELFF,TGTGCCAGCAGCTTTAGGACTAGCGGGAGGTCCCTCACCGGGGAGCTGTTTTTT
TRBD2,TRBV11-1,TRBJ2-1,15,many,CASSHGRVPYNEQFF,TGTGCCAGCAGCCATGGGAGGGTACCCTACAATGAGCAGTTCTTC
NA,TRBV29-1,TRBJ1-1,10,many,CSVVREGAFF,TGCAGCGTTGTACGCGAGGGAGCTTTCTTT
NA,TRBV5-1,TRBJ2-7,12,many,CASSQKDYEQYF,TGCGCCAGCAGCCAAAAAGACTACGAGCAGTACTTC
TRBD1,TRBV29-1,TRBJ1-2,13,many,CSVEGQGNYGYTF,TGCAGCGTTGAGGGACAGGGTAACTATGGCTACACCTTC
NA,TRBV6-5,TRBJ1-1,12,many,CASRPSQGEAFF,TGTGCCAGCAGACCTAGTCAGGGGGAAGCTTTCTTT
NA,TRBV5-1,TRBJ2-1,17,NA,CASSLASGADSYNEQFF,TGCGCCAGCAGCTTGGCATCCGGGGCCGACTCCTACAATGAGCAGTTCTTC
TRBD2,TRBV20-1,TRBJ2-1,14,many,CSAPLTSGSYEQFF,TGCAGTGCTCCCTTGACTAGCGGGAGTTATGAGCAGTTCTTC
TRBD2,TRBV11-3,TRBJ2-1,15,NA,CASSRGRAGVEEQFF,TGTGCCAGCAGCCGCGGACGAGCGGGAGTTGAGGAGCAGTTCTTC
TRBD2,TRBV20-1,TRBJ2-5,13,many,CSGTRSGRETQYF,TGCAGTGGTACGAGGAGCGGGAGAGAGACCCAGTACTTC
TRBD2,TRBV6-2/TRBV6-3,TRBJ2-3,15,many,CASSYAASGSKVQYF,TGTGCCAGCAGTTACGCCGCTAGCGGGAGTAAGGTGCAGTATTTT
NA,TRBV5-1,TRBJ1-1,14,many,CASSLGGMNTEAFF,TGCGCCAGCAGCTTGGGTGGGATGAACACTGAAGCTTTCTTT
TRBD2,TRBV10-3,TRBJ2-7,15,few,CAISPFGRGAGEQYF,TGTGCCATCAGTCCCTTCGGGAGGGGCGCGGGCGAGCAGTACTTC
TRBD2,TRBV20-1,TRBJ2-4,13,many,CSALAGVKNIQYF,TGCAGTGCTTTAGCGGGAGTTAAAAACATTCAGTACTTC
NA,TRBV7-9,TRBJ2-1,15,NA,CARSPGRLCGNEQFF,TGTGCCAGGAGCCCCGGGCGGCTTTGCGGTAATGAGCAGTTCTTC
NA,TRBV7-2,TRBJ2-3,16,few,CASSPFPSPTTDTQYF,TGTGCCAGCAGCCCCTTTCCGTCTCCTACCACAGATACGCAGTATTTT
TRBD1,TRBV20-1,TRBJ2-2,14,NA,CSAGQGASTGELFF,TGCAGTGCTGGTCAGGGGGCAAGCACCGGGGAGCTGTTTTTT
NA,TRBV7-2,TRBJ1-1,12,few,CASTRTNTEAFF,TGTGCCAGCACCCGGACGAACACTGAAGCTTTCTTT
NA,TRBV20-1,TRBJ2-5,13,few,CSARVWSEETQYF,TGCAGTGCTAGAGTTTGGAGCGAGGAGACCCAGTACTTC
TRBD2,TRBV7-2,TRBJ2-1,14,many,CASSLSLAGYEQFF,TGTGCCAGCAGCTTAAGCCTAGCGGGTTATGAGCAGTTCTTC
TRBD1,TRBV5-4,TRBJ2-3,16,NA,CASSLVRGQGTDTQYF,TGTGCCAGCAGCTTGGTGAGGGGACAGGGCACAGATACGCAGTATTTT
TRBD1,TRBV6-2/TRBV6-3,TRBJ2-7,16,many,CASMGQGNNYPYEQYF,TGTGCCAGCATGGGACAGGGCAATAACTACCCCTACGAGCAGTACTTC
NA,TRBV20-1,TRBJ2-3,15,NA,CSARDSLASTDTQYF,TGCAGTGCTAGAGATTCGTTAGCATCCACAGATACGCAGTATTTT
NA,TRBV5-6,TRBJ1-5,13,many,CASSGEGGQPQHF,TGTGCCAGCAGCGGGGAAGGGGGTCAGCCCCAGCATTTT
NA,TRBV20-1,TRBJ2-1,16,many,CSAKGLSRSSYNEQFF,TGCAGTGCTAAAGGCTTGAGCCGGTCGTCCTACAATGAGCAGTTCTTC
NA,TRBV5-4,TRBJ2-5,13,many,CASRRETQETQYF,TGTGCCAGCAGGAGGGAAACCCAAGAGACCCAGTACTTC
NA,TRBV7-2,TRBJ1-2,13,many,CASSPSLPIGYTF,TGTGCCAGCAGCCCTTCATTGCCCATCGGCTACACCTTC
TRBD1,TRBV19,TRBJ2-2,15,few,CASCSGTANTGELFF,TGTGCCAGTTGCTCAGGGACAGCTAACACCGGGGAGCTGTTTTTT
NA,TRBV7-2,TRBJ2-1,12,many,CASSKQGNEQFF,TGTGCCAGCAGCAAACAGGGTAATGAGCAGTTCTTC
NA,TRBV12-3/TRBV12-4,TRBJ1-3,15,NA,CASSLWESSGNTIYF,TGTGCCAGCAGTTTATGGGAGAGCTCTGGAAACACCATATATTTT
NA,TRBV7-2,TRBJ2-1,11,many,CASSFKNEQFF,TGTGCCAGCAGCTTCAAAAATGAGCAGTTCTTC
TRBD2,TRBV10-3,TRBJ2-2,14,many,CAISDPGGAGELFF,TGTGCCATCAGTGACCCGGGGGGGGCCGGGGAGCTGTTTTTT
NA,TRBV7-2,TRBJ1-2,13,many,CASSQTFNYGYTF,TGTGCCAGCAGCCAGACATTTAACTATGGCTACACCTTC
NA,TRBV12-3/TRBV12-4,TRBJ1-2,14,many,CASSLSGAPYGYTF,TGTGCCAGCAGTTTGTCAGGGGCTCCCTATGGCTACACCTTC
NA,TRBV20-1,TRBJ2-7,15,many,CSARDLGGLLYEQYF,TGCAGTGCTAGAGATTTGGGCGGTCTTCTCTACGAGCAGTACTTC
NA,TRBV19,TRBJ1-1,11,many,CASSTPTEAFF,TGTGCCAGTAGTACCCCCACTGAAGCTTTCTTT
NA,TRBV11-2,TRBJ1-6,13,many,CASSLVMSSPLHF,TGTGCCAGCAGCTTAGTTATGAGTTCACCCCTCCACTTT
NA,TRBV7-8,TRBJ2-7,13,few,CASSLTEAYEQYF,TGTGCCAGCAGCTTGACAGAAGCCTACGAGCAGTACTTC
NA,TRBV5-1,TRBJ2-1,14,many,CASSLASGRTEQFF,TGCGCCAGCAGCTTGGCCAGCGGGCGGACCGAGCAGTTCTTC
NA,TRBV7-9,TRBJ1-1,13,many,CASRNRAVTEAFF,TGTGCCAGCAGGAACAGGGCGGTGACTGAAGCTTTCTTT
NA,TRBV20-1,TRBJ2-5,12,few,CSAPQGYETQYF,TGCAGTGCTCCTCAGGGATACGAGACCCAGTACTTC
NA,TRBV19,TRBJ1-1,14,NA,CASTMDGLNTEAFF,TGTGCCAGTACCATGGACGGATTGAACACTGAAGCTTTCTTT
NA,TRBV20-1,TRBJ2-1,14,many,CSATLAGRWNEQFF,TGCAGCGCTACCTTGGCCGGGAGATGGAATGAGCAGTTCTTC
TRBD2,TRBV14,TRBJ2-1,21,many,CASSHVDPGLAGIRSYNEQFF,TGTGCCAGCAGCCATGTAGACCCGGGACTAGCGGGGATCCGCTCCTACAATGAGCAGTTCTTC
TRBD1,TRBV5-1,TRBJ2-7,14,many,CASSREGQGYEQYF,TGCGCCAGCAGCCGTGAGGGACAGGGCTACGAGCAGTACTTC
TRBD1,TRBV5-6,TRBJ2-6,15,many,CASSGTGAGANVLTF,TGTGCCAGCAGCGGGACAGGGGCTGGGGCCAACGTCCTGACTTTC
NA,TRBV27,TRBJ2-1,16,many,CASSFLASSPYNEQFF,TGTGCCAGCAGTTTCCTAGCATCCTCTCCCTACAATGAGCAGTTCTTC
NA,TRBV19,TRBJ1-1,14,many,CASSIVGRNTEAFF,TGTGCCAGTAGTATAGTAGGCAGAAACACTGAAGCTTTCTTT
NA,TRBV7-2,TRBJ2-5,14,many,CASSRMERGETQYF,TGTGCCAGCAGCCGGATGGAGCGAGGAGAGACCCAGTACTTC
NA,TRBV18,TRBJ2-5,13,NA,CASSPRQEETQYF,TGTGCCAGCTCACCGCGCCAGGAGGAGACCCAGTACTTC
NA,TRBV20-1,TRBJ1-2,13,many,CSATGGGNYGYTF,TGCAGTGCCACCGGAGGGGGTAACTATGGCTACACCTTC